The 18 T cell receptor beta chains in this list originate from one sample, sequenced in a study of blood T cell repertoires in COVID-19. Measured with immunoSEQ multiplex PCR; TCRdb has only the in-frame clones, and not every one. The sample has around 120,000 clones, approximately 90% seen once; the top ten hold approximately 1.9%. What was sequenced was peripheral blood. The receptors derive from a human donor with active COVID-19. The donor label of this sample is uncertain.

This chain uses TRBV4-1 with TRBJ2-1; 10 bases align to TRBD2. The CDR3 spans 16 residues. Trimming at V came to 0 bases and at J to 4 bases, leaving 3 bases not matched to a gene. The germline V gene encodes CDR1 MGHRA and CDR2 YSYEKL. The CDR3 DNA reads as TGCGCCAGCAGCCAAGATCAAGCGGGGGGGTACAATGAGCAGTTCTTC. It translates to CASSQDQAGGYNEQFF.

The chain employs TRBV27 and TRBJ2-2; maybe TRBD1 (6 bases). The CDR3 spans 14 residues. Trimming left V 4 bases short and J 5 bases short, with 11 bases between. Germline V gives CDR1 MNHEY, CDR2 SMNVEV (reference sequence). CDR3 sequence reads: CASSSQGRTGELFF. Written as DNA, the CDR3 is TGTGCCAGCAGTTCACAGGGACGGACCGGGGAGCTGTTTTTT.

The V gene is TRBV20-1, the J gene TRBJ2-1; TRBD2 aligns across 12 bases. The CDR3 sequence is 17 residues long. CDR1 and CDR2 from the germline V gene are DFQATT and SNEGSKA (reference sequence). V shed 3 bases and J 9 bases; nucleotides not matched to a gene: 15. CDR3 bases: TGCAGTGCTAGTGAGGCTAGCGGGGGGGCCCTCGTAGGTGAGCAGTTCTTC. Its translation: CSASEASGGALVGEQFF.

CDR3 region: CASSIDPGGVSYEQYF. In nucleotides, the CDR3 is TGTGCCAGTAGTATAGATCCGGGCGGGGTGTCCTACGAGCAGTACTTC. The rearrangement links TRBV19 to TRBJ2-7, with D possibly being TRBD2 (6 bases). Germline CDR1 LNHDA, CDR2 SQIVND (reference sequence). Trimming removed 0 bases at V and 1 base at J, with 13 bases between. The CDR3 is 16 residues long.

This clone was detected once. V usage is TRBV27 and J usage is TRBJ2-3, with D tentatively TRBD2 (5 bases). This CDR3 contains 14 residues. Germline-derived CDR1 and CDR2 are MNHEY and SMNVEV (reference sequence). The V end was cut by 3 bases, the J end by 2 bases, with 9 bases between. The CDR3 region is CASSFVGDTDTQYF. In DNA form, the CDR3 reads TGTGCCAGCAGTTTTGTGGGAGACACAGATACGCAGTATTTT.

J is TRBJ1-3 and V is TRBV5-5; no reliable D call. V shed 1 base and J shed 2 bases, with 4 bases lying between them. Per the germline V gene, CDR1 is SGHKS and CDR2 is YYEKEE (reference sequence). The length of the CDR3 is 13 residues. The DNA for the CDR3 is TGTGCCAGCAGCTTGATCACTGGAAACACCATATATTTT. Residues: CASSLITGNTIYF.

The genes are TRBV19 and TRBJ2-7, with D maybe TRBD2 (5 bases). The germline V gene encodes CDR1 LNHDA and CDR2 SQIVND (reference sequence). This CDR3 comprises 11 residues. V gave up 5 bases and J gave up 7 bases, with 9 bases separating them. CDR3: CASSGRGEQYF. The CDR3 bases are TGTGCCAGTAGTGGACGGGGAGAGCAGTACTTC. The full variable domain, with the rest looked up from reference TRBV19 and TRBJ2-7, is DGGITQSPKYLFRKEGQNVTLSCEQNLNHDAMYWYRQDPGQGLRLIYYSQIVNDFQKGDIAEGYSVSREKKESFPLTVTSAQKNPTAFYLCASSGRGEQYFGPGTRLTVT.

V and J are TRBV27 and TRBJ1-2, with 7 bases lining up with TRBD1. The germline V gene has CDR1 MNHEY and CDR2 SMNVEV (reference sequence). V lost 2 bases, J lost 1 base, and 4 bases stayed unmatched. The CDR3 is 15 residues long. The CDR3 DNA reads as TGTGCCAGCAGTTTAGGGGCAGGGGGTAACTATGGCTACACCTTC. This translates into CASSLGAGGNYGYTF.

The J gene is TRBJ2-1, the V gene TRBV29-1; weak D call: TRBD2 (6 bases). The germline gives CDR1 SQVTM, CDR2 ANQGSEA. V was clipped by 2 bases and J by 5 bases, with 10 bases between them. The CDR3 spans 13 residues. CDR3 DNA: TGCAGCGTTGAAAGGCGGGGAAACAATGAGCAGTTCTTC. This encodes CSVERRGNNEQFF.

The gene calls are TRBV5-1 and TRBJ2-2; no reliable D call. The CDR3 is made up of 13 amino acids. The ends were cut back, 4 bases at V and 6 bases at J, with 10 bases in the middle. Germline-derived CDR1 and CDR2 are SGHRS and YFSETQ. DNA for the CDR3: TGCGCCAGCAGCCATCAGTCTCCCGGGGAGCTGTTTTTT. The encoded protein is CASSHQSPGELFF.

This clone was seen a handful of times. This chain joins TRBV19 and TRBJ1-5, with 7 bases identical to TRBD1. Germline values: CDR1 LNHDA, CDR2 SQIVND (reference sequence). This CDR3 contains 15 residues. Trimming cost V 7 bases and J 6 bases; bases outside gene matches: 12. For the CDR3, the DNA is TGTGCCAGTACCCCAAATGACAGGGTACGTCAGCCCCAGCATTTT. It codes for CASTPNDRVRQPQHF.

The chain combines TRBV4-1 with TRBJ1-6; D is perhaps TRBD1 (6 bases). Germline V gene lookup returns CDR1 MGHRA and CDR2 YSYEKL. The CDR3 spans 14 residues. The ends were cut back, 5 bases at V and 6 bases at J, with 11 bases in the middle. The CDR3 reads CASSSWTANSPLHF. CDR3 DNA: TGCGCCAGCAGCTCCTGGACAGCTAATTCACCCCTCCACTTT.

CDR3 in DNA: TGTGCCTGGAGTGACAGTTTTTACGAGCAGTACTTC. This translates into CAWSDSFYEQYF. The V gene is TRBV30, the J gene TRBJ2-7; D not resolved. V lost 1 base and J lost 4, with 8 bases in between. This CDR3 comprises 12 residues. Germline lookup yields CDR1 GTSNPN and CDR2 SVGIG (reference sequence).

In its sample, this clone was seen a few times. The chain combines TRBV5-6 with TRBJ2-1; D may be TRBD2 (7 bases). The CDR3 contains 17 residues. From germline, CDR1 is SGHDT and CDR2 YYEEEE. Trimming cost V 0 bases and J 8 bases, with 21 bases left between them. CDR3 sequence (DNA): TGTGCCAGCAGCTTGGTTTCCGGAGGGGGGGCCCAAGATGAGCAGTTCTTC. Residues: CASSLVSGGGAQDEQFF.

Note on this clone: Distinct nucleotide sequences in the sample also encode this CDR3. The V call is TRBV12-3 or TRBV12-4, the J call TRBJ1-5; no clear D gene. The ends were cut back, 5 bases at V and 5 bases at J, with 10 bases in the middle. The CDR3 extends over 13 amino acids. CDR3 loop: CASSLYSHQPQHF. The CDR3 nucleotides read TGTGCCAGCAGTCTTTACAGTCATCAGCCCCAGCATTTT.

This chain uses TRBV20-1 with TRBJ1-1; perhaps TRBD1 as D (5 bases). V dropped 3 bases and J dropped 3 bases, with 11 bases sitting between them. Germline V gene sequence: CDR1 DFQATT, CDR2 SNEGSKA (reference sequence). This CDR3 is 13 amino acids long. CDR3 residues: CSASRGRDTEAFF. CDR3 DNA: TGCAGTGCTAGTAGGGGCAGGGACACTGAAGCTTTCTTT.

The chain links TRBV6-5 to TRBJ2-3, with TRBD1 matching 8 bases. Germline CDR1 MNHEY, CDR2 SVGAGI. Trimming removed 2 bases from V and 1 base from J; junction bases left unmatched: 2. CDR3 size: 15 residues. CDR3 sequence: CASSYVQGGTDTQYF. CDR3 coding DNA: TGTGCCAGCAGTTACGTACAGGGGGGCACAGATACGCAGTATTTT.

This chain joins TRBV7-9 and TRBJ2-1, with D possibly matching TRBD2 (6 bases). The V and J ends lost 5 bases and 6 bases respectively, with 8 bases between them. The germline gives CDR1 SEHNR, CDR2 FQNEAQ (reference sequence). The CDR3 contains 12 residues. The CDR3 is CASSVGLNEQFF. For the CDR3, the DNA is TGTGCCAGCAGCGTGGGACTCAATGAGCAGTTCTTC. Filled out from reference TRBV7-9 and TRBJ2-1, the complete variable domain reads DTGVSQNPRHKITKRGQNVTFRCDPISEHNRLYWYRQTLGQGPEFLTYFQNEAQLEKSRLLSDRFSAERPKGSFSTLEIQRTEQGDSAMYLCASSVGLNEQFFGPGTRLTVL.